What follows is one T cell receptor (beta chain) and its context. The antigen remains unidentified. There are 15 residues in the CDR3. The ends lost 3 bases at V and 2 bases at J; junction bases unmatched: 6. The germline gives CDR1 SGHNT, CDR2 YENEEA. This table comes from immunoSEQ multiplex PCR, and its TCRdb copy is limited to in-frame clones, with some not included. This repertoire shows around 160,000 clones, about 91% found once; its top ten account for over 13%. This specimen belongs to a study of T cell responses to AZD1222 COVID-19 vaccine. Broader study findings: Vaccine-associated CD4 TCRs spanned spike, dominant at 160-218 and 743-854. It was only after the peak T cell response that any repertoires were sampled. Spike-specific TCR breadth and depth both grew after two AZD1222 doses.

The source material was peripheral blood, sampled on day 0 of AZD1222 vaccination. The rearrangement links TRBV11-3 to TRBJ2-5, with 7 bases identical to TRBD2. This receptor was obtained from an adult in good health. The CDR3 here is CASSFGGDFQETQYF. The CDR3 DNA reads TGTGCCAGCAGCTTTGGGGGGGATTTTCAAGAGACCCAGTACTTC.